This is a list of T cell receptor beta chains from one sample in a study of T-cell memory formation after mild COVID-19. TCRdb reprocessed the 5' RACE reads with MiXCR, giving one entry per CDR3 protein. The sample carries about 260,000 distinct CDR3 sequences, about 17% recorded once. The source material was PBMCs or a T cell subset sorted from them (not recorded which). These receptors all come from a man aged 18 to 29 who had mild COVID-19 (a few samples of this study predate the infection). Cell type and time point are not known. Both conserved end residues are part of each CDR3. D genes are given only for firm matches. Size is stated for part of the rows, as once, few or many counts, or as a class when the clone is expanded.

CDR3,DNA,size,J,D,V
CASSLGGHMNTEAFF,TGCGCCAGCAGCCTGGGGGGGCACATGAACACTGAAGCTTTCTTT,few,TRBJ1-1,-,TRBV5-1
CANDRPFRGIQETQYF,TGTGCCAATGATAGGCCCTTCCGGGGGATCCAAGAGACCCAGTACTTC,-,TRBJ2-5,-,TRBV2
CASSLELYQETQYF,TGCGCCAGCAGCTTGGAACTGTACCAAGAGACCCAGTACTTC,-,TRBJ2-5,-,TRBV5-1
CASSITGGRTGELFF,TGTGCCAGTAGTATTACAGGGGGGCGCACCGGGGAGCTGTTTTTT,few,TRBJ2-2,TRBD1,TRBV19
CASSRGQAADTQYF,TGTGCCAGCAGCCGTGGACAGGCCGCAGATACGCAGTATTTT,-,TRBJ2-3,TRBD1,TRBV6-2/TRBV6-3
CASRESLRQGRTDTQYF,TGTGCCAGCAGGGAGTCCTTGAGACAGGGGCGCACAGATACGCAGTATTTT,few,TRBJ2-3,TRBD1,TRBV12-3/TRBV12-4
CASRSGGYGYTF,TGTGCCAGCAGAAGTGGTGGCTATGGCTACACCTTC,-,TRBJ1-2,-,TRBV12-3/TRBV12-4
CASISGPPGGEQYF,TGTGCCAGCATTTCCGGGCCGCCGGGAGGGGAGCAGTACTTC,few,TRBJ2-7,TRBD2,TRBV6-2/TRBV6-3
CASSPGQGGTGELFF,TGCGCCAGCAGCCCGGGACAGGGCGGCACCGGGGAGCTGTTTTTT,many,TRBJ2-2,TRBD1,TRBV5-1
CASSSPLQGANYGYTF,TGTGCCAGCAGCTCGCCACTTCAGGGGGCTAACTATGGCTACACCTTC,-,TRBJ1-2,TRBD1,TRBV7-9
CAISDEGGGINNEQFF,TGTGCCATCAGTGATGAAGGCGGGGGAATCAACAATGAGCAGTTCTTC,many,TRBJ2-1,TRBD2,TRBV10-3
CASSASPRGQETQYF,TGTGCCAGCAGCGCCTCCCCGCGGGGGCAAGAGACCCAGTACTTC,once,TRBJ2-5,TRBD2,TRBV9
CASSLEGRFHNEQFF,TGTGCCAGCAGTTTAGAGGGGCGCTTCCACAATGAGCAGTTCTTC,few,TRBJ2-1,-,TRBV12-3/TRBV12-4
CASSSLQGGRHGNTIYF,TGTGCCAGCAGCTCCCTACAGGGCGGGAGACATGGAAACACCATATATTTT,-,TRBJ1-3,-,TRBV7-9
CASSVDRVDEQFF,TGTGCCAGCAGCGTGGACAGGGTCGATGAGCAGTTCTTC,-,TRBJ2-1,TRBD1,TRBV6-1
CASSDAYYGYTF,TGCGCCAGCAGCGACGCTTACTATGGCTACACCTTC,few,TRBJ1-2,-,TRBV5-1
CATLTGPATAPNSPLHF,TGTGCCACCTTAACGGGGCCCGCGACAGCACCTAATTCACCCCTCCACTTT,-,TRBJ1-6,-,TRBV6-6
CSATRQSHEQYF,TGCAGTGCTACCCGACAGTCCCACGAGCAGTACTTC,few,TRBJ2-7,-,TRBV20-1
CASSRDFTDTQYF,TGCGCCAGCAGCCGGGACTTCACAGATACGCAGTATTTT,many,TRBJ2-3,-,TRBV4-3
CASSLGKGEQFF,TGCGCCAGCAGCTTGGGGAAAGGTGAGCAGTTCTTC,few,TRBJ2-1,-,TRBV5-1
CASSLGRGGTGAPFSNYEQYF,TGTGCCAGCAGCTTAGGCAGAGGAGGGACAGGGGCCCCTTTCTCCAACTACGAGCAGTACTTC,many,TRBJ2-7,TRBD1,TRBV7-7
CASSQVGLFWDGNTGELFF,TGCGCCAGCAGCCAAGTGGGTTTATTTTGGGACGGTAACACCGGGGAGCTGTTTTTT,few,TRBJ2-2,-,TRBV4-1
CASSLGPAGPQHF,TGTGCCAGCAGTTTAGGCCCAGCTGGGCCCCAGCATTTT,-,TRBJ1-5,-,TRBV27
CASSPPSLPSTDTQYF,TGTGCCAGCTCACCACCGAGTCTACCAAGCACAGATACGCAGTATTTT,few,TRBJ2-3,-,TRBV18
CASSSTHQGEQYF,TGTGCCAGCAGCTCAACCCACCAGGGCGAGCAGTACTTC,many,TRBJ2-7,-,TRBV7-6
CASSFADPFGELFF,TGCGCCAGCAGCTTCGCGGACCCGTTCGGGGAGCTGTTTTTT,many,TRBJ2-2,-,TRBV5-1
CASRAGGTSTDTQYF,TGCGCCAGCAGAGCAGGGGGCACCTCCACAGATACGCAGTATTTT,-,TRBJ2-3,TRBD1,TRBV5-1
CASSLPTENTEAFF,TGTGCCAGCAGCTTACCGACGGAGAACACTGAAGCTTTCTTT,-,TRBJ1-1,-,TRBV7-2
CASSFFDSPLHF,TGTGCCAGCAGTTTTTTTGATTCACCCCTCCACTTT,-,TRBJ1-6,-,TRBV27
CASSQKWGDGYTF,TGCGCCAGCAGCCAGAAATGGGGGGATGGCTACACCTTC,many,TRBJ1-2,-,TRBV4-1
CASSLTSGGHGEQFF,TGTGCCAGCAGCTTAACCAGCGGGGGGCACGGTGAGCAGTTCTTC,-,TRBJ2-1,TRBD2,TRBV7-3
CASSQRTGKDQPQHF,TGTGCCAGCAGCCAGAGGACAGGGAAGGATCAGCCCCAGCATTTT,-,TRBJ1-5,TRBD1,TRBV4-2
CASSESGSANEQFF,TGTGCCAGCAGTGAATCAGGCAGCGCCAATGAGCAGTTCTTC,-,TRBJ2-1,-,TRBV25-1
CASSPIETYGYTF,TGCGCCAGCAGTCCCATAGAAACCTATGGCTACACCTTC,few,TRBJ1-2,-,TRBV10-2
CASGGQPSYEQYF,TGTGCCAGCGGGGGCCAACCCTCCTACGAGCAGTACTTC,many,TRBJ2-7,-,TRBV3-1
CSVVGGARGSTDTQYF,TGCAGCGTTGTGGGAGGCGCAAGGGGGAGCACAGATACGCAGTATTTT,few,TRBJ2-3,-,TRBV29-1
CASTRGLNLQETQYF,TGTGCTAGCACCCGGGGTTTAAACCTCCAAGAGACCCAGTACTTC,-,TRBJ2-5,-,TRBV7-7
CASSYSRHDTQYF,TGTGCCAGCAGTTACTCGAGGCACGATACGCAGTATTTT,few,TRBJ2-3,-,TRBV6-5
CASSYGGSTEAFF,TGTGCCAGCAGTTACGGGGGTAGCACTGAAGCTTTCTTT,few,TRBJ1-1,-,TRBV6-6
CASRAGVSSSTDTQYF,TGTGCCAGCAGGGCAGGCGTTTCATCTAGCACAGATACGCAGTATTTT,-,TRBJ2-3,-,TRBV12-3/TRBV12-4
CASSQQVSSTDTQYF,TGTGCCAGCAGCCAACAGGTCAGTAGCACAGATACGCAGTATTTT,-,TRBJ2-3,-,TRBV3-1
CASRSGPFSGYTF,TGTGCCAGCAGGTCGGGACCCTTCTCTGGCTACACCTTC,-,TRBJ1-2,-,TRBV6-5
CSALVGETQYF,TGCAGTGCCCTAGTTGGGGAGACCCAGTACTTC,-,TRBJ2-5,-,TRBV20-1
CASSQDVLGGRGAFF,TGTGCCAGCAGCCAAGACGTCCTGGGGGGGCGCGGAGCTTTCTTT,few,TRBJ1-1,-,TRBV7-8
CSAREVARWGFF,TGCAGTGCTAGAGAGGTGGCCCGTTGGGGATTCTTT,few,TRBJ1-1,-,TRBV20-1
CASSEMSGRPVAQHF,TGTGCCAGCAGTGAGATGAGCGGTCGCCCAGTCGCCCAGCATTTT,few,TRBJ1-5,-,TRBV2